Sequencing of this T cell receptor beta chain was carried out in a study of blood T cell repertoires in COVID-19 (dated by TCRdb to the early 2020s). Turning to the overall study: The collaborator samples originated in the United States, Italy and Spain and spanned the acute and convalescent phases of COVID-19. Where available, HLA class I and class II types were obtained from metadata supplied by the sample provider rather than from assay-based typing. The repertoires were released in a freely available public database meant as a resource for research on the immune response to SARS-CoV-2. Samples came from the ongoing ImmuneRACE study (first 160 participants) plus 1,254 subjects from 6 global collaborators. Subjects who had been exposed to COVID-19, were actively infected with it, or had recovered from it provided the deeply sampled blood TCRbeta repertoires that made up the dataset. A de-identified subject ID, COVID-19 status, age in years and sex were almost always included in the sample metadata. The material from the prospective study consisted of cDNA or gDNA derived from T cells, B-cell-depleted T cells, or PBMCs.

The immunoSEQ Assay, a bias-controlled multiplex PCR, was used to amplify TCRbeta CDR3 regions from genomic DNA. The paper's processing steps were these. The number of nucleated cells in each sample was estimated by amplification of reference gene primers within the assay. Sequence reads were collapsed and filtered to measure the absolute abundance of every unique TCRbeta CDR3 rearrangement. For each sample, productive Simpson clonality was calculated by taking the square root of Simpson's diversity index across productive rearrangements. TCRdb re-hosts the immuneACCESS table, in-frame sequences only. Its copies lack some clones; in the studies checked, an unresolved V gene accounts for under half of them, and the cause for the rest is not known. V, J and clone size derive from that table, while D and trimming were established from the DNA sequence. Counted in this sample were around 81,000 clones; more than 75% of them appeared once. About 7.4% of the sample is in the top ten clones.

Taken from cysteine to phenylalanine, the CDR3 has 14 residues. The retained sequence is limited to the CDR3, 42 bases, with the frame set at the first base. Trimming removed 6 bases from V and 1 base from J, leaving 12 bases between the germline ends. CDR1 and CDR2 (LNHDA, SQIVND) derive from the germline V gene (reference sequence). With respect to this clone: What antigen it recognizes has not been identified. There are no base qualities to consult, and no much larger clone falls within one base.

The collaborating institutions used their own protocols to collect whole blood in K2EDTA tubes. For TCRbeta analysis, collaborators shipped samples as frozen whole blood, isolated PBMCs, or DNA extracted from either of those sample types. Results and caveats for the whole study, not just this receptor: The amount of clinical and demographic metadata varied by source and participant and was provided uncurated.

The clonotype was recovered from a human donor in a cohort sampled during active COVID-19. Sequences were obtained from peripheral blood. The receptor chain draws on TRBV19 and TRBJ1-1; a confident D gene designation cannot be given. The CDR3 protein: CASRLAGSNTEAFF. The DNA is as follows: TGTGCCAGTAGGTTAGCGGGATCGAACACTGAAGCTTTCTTT.